A single sample is the source of the 21 T cell receptor beta chains below, sequenced in a study of shared clonotypes between healthy human individuals (dated by TCRdb to between 2020 and 2021). Library preparation employed the immunoSEQ multiplex PCR assay. What TCRdb holds here is the immuneACCESS table cut down to in-frame rearrangements. Part of the clones is not present; checked against another copy, under half of the missing clones reflect an unresolved V gene, and the others are unexplained. The sample has more than 150,000 clones on record, 66% of them singletons. About 10% of the sample is taken by the ten largest. Specimen: memory CD4+ T cells sorted from blood. In light of the paper, this sample's cell subset or site label describes: CD45RA-negative fraction. The receptor source for this set is a man aged 25 to 40 in good health.

The J gene is TRBJ2-1, the V gene TRBV25-1; D ambiguous. Germline assignment: CDR1 MGHDK and CDR2 SYGVNS. This CDR3 has 15 amino acids. The V end lost 5 bases, the J end lost 6 bases, and 17 bases lay between the germline ends. For the CDR3, the DNA is TGTGCCAGCAGTCTACCGGGCCGCGAGGCCAATGAGCAGTTCTTC. Protein: CASSLPGREANEQFF.

The chain uses TRBV2 and TRBJ1-1, with 7 bases matching TRBD1. Germline V gives CDR1 SNHLY, CDR2 FYNNEI. The CDR3 length is 14 residues. Losses at the gene ends were 6 bases for V and 5 bases for J; bases not matched to a gene: 9. CDR3 amino acids: CASSPRGAETEAFF. The CDR3 nucleotides are TGTGCCAGCAGCCCCAGGGGGGCGGAAACTGAAGCTTTCTTT.

The J gene is TRBJ2-1, the V gene TRBV11-3; D is perhaps TRBD2 (6 bases). CDR1 and CDR2 from the germline V gene are SGHNT and YENEEA. The CDR3 spans 13 residues. V was cut by 5 bases and J by 8 bases, with 13 bases left in between. The CDR3 DNA sequence: TGTGCCAGCAGCCTACTTACGGGAGATGAGCAGTTCTTC. Its protein is CASSLLTGDEQFF.

V gene TRBV2 combines with J gene TRBJ2-3, with D possibly being TRBD2 (6 bases). CDR1 SNHLY and CDR2 FYNNEI come from the germline V gene. The CDR3 totals 15 residues. Trimming removed 6 bases from V and 4 bases from J, with 17 bases in between. The CDR3 is CASSFLPEGADTQYF. In nucleotides, the CDR3 is TGTGCCAGCAGCTTCCTCCCGGAGGGCGCAGATACGCAGTATTTT. The variable domain in full, with the rest retrieved from reference TRBV2 and TRBJ2-3, is EPEVTQTPSHQVTQMGQEVILRCVPISNHLYFYWYRQILGQKVEFLVSFYNNEISEKSEIFDDQFSVERPDGSNFTLKIRSTKLEDSAMYFCASSFLPEGADTQYFGPGTRLTVL.

The chain uses TRBV7-9 and TRBJ2-7; TRBD1 agrees at 9 bases. The CDR3 sequence is 15 residues long. V shed 4 bases, J shed 6 bases, and the junction held 10 bases outside the gene matches. In germline, CDR1 is SEHNR, CDR2 FQNEAQ (reference sequence). CDR3 nucleotides: TGTGCCAGCAGCTGGACAGGGGCCGCTCGAGGCGAGCAGTACTTC. Protein sequence: CASSWTGAARGEQYF.

The CDR3 DNA reads TGTGCCAGCTCACCATTTGTCGCCATGTTGAGCGGGACCAACAATGAGCAGTTCTTC. Translation: CASSPFVAMLSGTNNEQFF. The chain is built from TRBV18 and TRBJ2-1, with TRBD2 matching over 7 bases. CDR1 and CDR2 (germline): KGHSH, LQKENI. CDR3 size: 19 residues. Trimming removed 2 bases from V and 5 bases from J; junction bases left unmatched: 18.

The rearrangement links TRBV7-2 to TRBJ2-7; 10 nucleotides agree with TRBD1. CDR1 is SGHTA, CDR2 FQGNSA, per germline. The CDR3 is made up of 13 amino acids. Trimming removed 5 bases from V and 6 bases from J; junction bases left unmatched: 4. CDR3 loop: CASSPRQGAEQYF. The CDR3 coding sequence is TGTGCCAGCAGCCCTCGACAGGGGGCCGAGCAGTACTTC.

This clone was observed a few times. The gene calls are TRBV7-2 and TRBJ1-4; 7 nucleotides align to TRBD1. The CDR3 consists of 14 residues. The J segment lost 8 bases and the V segment lost 4 bases, leaving 7 bases of the junction unmatched. Germline CDR1 SGHTA, CDR2 FQGNSA. The CDR3 spells CASSYRQGREKLFF. CDR3 in DNA: TGTGCCAGCAGCTACCGACAGGGACGGGAAAAACTGTTTTTT.

This chain uses TRBV25-1 with TRBJ2-5; 8 bases fit TRBD2. The V gene's germline CDR1 is MGHDK and CDR2 SYGVNS. V trimming: 1 base; J trimming: 13 bases; junction bases outside the gene matches: 5. This CDR3 is 12 amino acids long. Here the CDR3 DNA reads TGTGCCAGCAGTGAATCCGGGACTAGGGCGTACTTC. Its translation: CASSESGTRAYF. Drawing the rest from reference TRBV25-1 and TRBJ2-5, the complete variable domain is EADIYQTPRYLVIGTGKKITLECSQTMGHDKMYWYQQDPGMELHLIHYSYGVNSTEKGDLSSESTVSRIRTEHFPLTLESARPSHTSQYLCASSESGTRAYFGPGTRLLVL.

This clone was seen a single time. The CDR3 protein is CASHKERGIAGELFF. The CDR3, as DNA: TGTGCCAGCCATAAGGAGCGGGGGATTGCCGGGGAGCTGTTTTTT. The V and J genes are TRBV2 and TRBJ2-2; 8 bases match TRBD2. J was trimmed by 6 bases and V by 8 bases; bases with no gene match: 11. CDR1 and CDR2 (germline): SNHLY, FYNNEI. This CDR3 region has 15 residues.

J is TRBJ2-3 and V is TRBV2; 9 positions match TRBD2. Germline trimming cut 10 bases from V and 4 bases from J; bases unmatched to any gene: 9. Germline values: CDR1 SNHLY, CDR2 FYNNEI. The CDR3 consists of 14 residues. The CDR3 nucleotides read TGTGCCACCCTCCCGACTAGCGGCGCAGATACGCAGTATTTT. Protein product: CATLPTSGADTQYF.

This sequence joins TRBV20-1 and TRBJ1-2; D unresolved. CDR1 and CDR2 from the germline V gene are DFQATT and SNEGSKA (reference sequence). V gave up 2 bases and J gave up 3 bases, with 4 bases separating them. The CDR3 is 11 residues long. CDR3 protein: CSARRDYGYTF. CDR3 bases: TGCAGTGCTAGAAGGGACTATGGCTACACCTTC.

This clone was detected a few times. The same CDR3 arises from other DNA sequences in this sample as well. V gene TRBV11-2 combines with J gene TRBJ1-2; 8 bases align to TRBD1. The junction had 3 bases not matched to a gene; V was cut back by 5 bases and J by 4 bases. CDR3 length: 13 amino acids. CDR1 is SGHAT and CDR2 is FQNNGV in the germline V gene. CDR3 amino acids: CASSAGQGYGYTF. Here the CDR3 DNA reads TGTGCCAGCAGCGCCGGACAGGGCTATGGCTACACCTTC.

This clone has just one count. J is TRBJ1-5 and V is TRBV2; D is uncertain. The length of the CDR3 is 15 residues. The V end lost 6 bases, the J end lost 0 bases, and 12 bases lay between the germline ends. The germline CDR1 and CDR2 sequences are SNHLY and FYNNEI. The CDR3 sequence is CASSPGPDSNQPQHF. The CDR3 DNA sequence: TGTGCCAGCAGCCCCGGGCCTGATAGCAATCAGCCCCAGCATTTT. Using reference TRBV2 and TRBJ1-5 for the parts outside the CDR3, the full variable domain is EPEVTQTPSHQVTQMGQEVILRCVPISNHLYFYWYRQILGQKVEFLVSFYNNEISEKSEIFDDQFSVERPDGSNFTLKIRSTKLEDSAMYFCASSPGPDSNQPQHFGDGTRLSIL.

The table lists this clone with a few counts. The V call is TRBV11-2, the J call TRBJ1-2; D uncertain. The CDR3 length is 17 residues. Per the germline V gene, CDR1 is SGHAT and CDR2 is FQNNGV. Trimming pared 4 bases from V and 3 bases from J, leaving 21 bases between. The CDR3 nucleotides are TGTGCCAGCAGCTCCAACGAGGGTTACTCCCAATACTATGGCTACACCTTC. It is translated as CASSSNEGYSQYYGYTF.

This clone was seen once. The gene calls are TRBV7-9 and TRBJ2-2, with 7 bases fitting TRBD2. CDR3 length: 14 amino acids. Trimming at V came to 1 base and at J to 6 bases, leaving 2 bases not matched to a gene. Germline V CDR1 and CDR2: SEHNR, FQNEAQ (reference sequence). CDR3 nucleotides: TGTGCCAGCAGCTTAGGACTAGCCGCCGGGGAGCTGTTTTTT. This codes for CASSLGLAAGELFF.

V and J are TRBV27 and TRBJ2-7; 12 bases fit TRBD1. CDR1 is MNHEY, CDR2 SMNVEV, per germline (reference sequence). V lost 6 bases, J lost 3 bases, and 6 bases stayed unmatched. The CDR3 sequence is 15 residues long. CDR3 sequence (DNA): TGTGCCAGCAGGGGACAGGGGGCGACCAACTACGAGCAGTACTTC. Translating gives CASRGQGATNYEQYF.

The genes are TRBV5-4 and TRBJ1-2; 10 positions agree with TRBD1. The ends lost 4 bases at V and 3 bases at J; junction bases unmatched: 3. The CDR3 totals 14 residues. Germline CDR1 and CDR2: SGHNT and YYREEE (reference sequence). The CDR3 DNA reads TGTGCCAGCAGCGAAGGGACAGGGGACTATGGCTACACCTTC. Translation gives CASSEGTGDYGYTF.

This clone was recorded a few times. CDR3 sequence reads: CASCGSGYEQYF. CDR3 DNA: TGTGCCAGCTGCGGGTCTGGGTACGAGCAGTACTTC. This chain uses TRBV2 with TRBJ2-7; D is possibly TRBD2 (5 bases). The length of the CDR3 is 12 residues. Germline V gene lookup returns CDR1 SNHLY and CDR2 FYNNEI. Deletions cut 8 bases from V and 4 bases from J, with 12 bases between. The full variable domain, its missing parts supplied by reference TRBV2 and TRBJ2-7, is EPEVTQTPSHQVTQMGQEVILRCVPISNHLYFYWYRQILGQKVEFLVSFYNNEISEKSEIFDDQFSVERPDGSNFTLKIRSTKLEDSAMYFCASCGSGYEQYFGPGTRLTVT.

This chain links TRBV10-3 with TRBJ2-1; 10 nucleotides align to TRBD2. The length of the CDR3 is 16 residues. CDR1 and CDR2 (germline): ENHRY, SYGVKD. After removal of 0 bases from V and 12 bases from J, the junction contained 11 bases not matched to a gene. This CDR3 is CAISESGLAGEVLQFF. As DNA, the CDR3 is TGTGCCATCAGTGAGTCTGGCCTAGCGGGAGAAGTCTTGCAGTTCTTC.

The rearrangement uses TRBV12-2 and TRBJ1-4; the listed D gene, TRBD1, was not tested against the DNA. TRBV12-2 is shown as a pseudogene. This CDR3 contains 18 residues. The CDR3 nucleotides read TGTGCAAGTCGCTTCACAGGGACAGGCCACTCAAATAATGAAAAACTGTTTTTT. Translation gives CASRFTGTGHSNNEKLFF.